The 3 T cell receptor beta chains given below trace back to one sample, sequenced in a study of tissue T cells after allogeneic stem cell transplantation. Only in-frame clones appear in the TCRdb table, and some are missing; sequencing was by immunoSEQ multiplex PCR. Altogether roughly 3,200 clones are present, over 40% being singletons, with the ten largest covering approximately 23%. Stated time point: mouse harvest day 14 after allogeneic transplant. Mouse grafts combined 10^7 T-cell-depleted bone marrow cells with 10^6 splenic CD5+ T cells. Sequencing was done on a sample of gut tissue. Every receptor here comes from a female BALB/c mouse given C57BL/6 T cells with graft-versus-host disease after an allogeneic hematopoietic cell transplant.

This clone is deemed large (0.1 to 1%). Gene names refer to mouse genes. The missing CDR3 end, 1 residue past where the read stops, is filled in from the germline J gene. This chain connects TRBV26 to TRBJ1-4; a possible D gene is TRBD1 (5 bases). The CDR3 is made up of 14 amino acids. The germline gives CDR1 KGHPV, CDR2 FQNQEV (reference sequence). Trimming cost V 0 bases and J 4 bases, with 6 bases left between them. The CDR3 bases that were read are TGTGCCAGCAGTCTGTCGGGGGGCAACGAAAGATTATTT. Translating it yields CASSLSGGNERLF. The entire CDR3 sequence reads CASSLSGGNERLFF.

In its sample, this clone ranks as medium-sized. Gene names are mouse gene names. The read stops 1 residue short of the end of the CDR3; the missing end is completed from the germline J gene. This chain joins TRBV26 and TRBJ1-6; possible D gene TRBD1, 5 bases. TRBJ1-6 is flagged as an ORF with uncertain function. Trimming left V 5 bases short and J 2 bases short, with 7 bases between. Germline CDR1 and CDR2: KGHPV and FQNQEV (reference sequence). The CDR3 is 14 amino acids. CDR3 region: CASSGGAYNSPLYF. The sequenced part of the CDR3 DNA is TGTGCCAGCAGTGGGGGGGCCTATAATTCGCCCCTCTAC.

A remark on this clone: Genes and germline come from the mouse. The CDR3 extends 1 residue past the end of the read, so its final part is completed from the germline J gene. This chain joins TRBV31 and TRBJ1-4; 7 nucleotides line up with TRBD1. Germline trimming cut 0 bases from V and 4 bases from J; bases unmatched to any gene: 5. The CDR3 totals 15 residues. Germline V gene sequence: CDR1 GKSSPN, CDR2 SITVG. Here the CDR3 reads CAWSLRGLDNERLFF. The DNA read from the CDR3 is TGTGCCTGGAGTCTAAGGGGGCTGGACAACGAAAGATTATTT.